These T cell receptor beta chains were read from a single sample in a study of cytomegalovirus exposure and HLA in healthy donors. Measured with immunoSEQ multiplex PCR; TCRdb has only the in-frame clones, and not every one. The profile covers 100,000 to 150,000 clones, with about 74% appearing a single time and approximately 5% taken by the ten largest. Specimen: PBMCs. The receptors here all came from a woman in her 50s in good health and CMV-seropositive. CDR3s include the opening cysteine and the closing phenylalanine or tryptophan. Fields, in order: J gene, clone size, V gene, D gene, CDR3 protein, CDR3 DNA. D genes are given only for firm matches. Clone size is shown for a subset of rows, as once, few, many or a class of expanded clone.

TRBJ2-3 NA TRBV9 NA CASSPLLRADTQYF TGTGCCAGCAGCCCCCTACTACGGGCAGATACGCAGTATTTT
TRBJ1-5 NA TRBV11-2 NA CASSLDRGENQPQHF TGTGCCAGCAGCTTAGATCGGGGGGAAAATCAGCCCCAGCATTTT
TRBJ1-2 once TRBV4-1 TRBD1 CASSHRGLGRDRGLYGYTF TGCGCCAGCAGCCACCGAGGGTTGGGACGGGACAGGGGTCTTTATGGCTACACCTTC
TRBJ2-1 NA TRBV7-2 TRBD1 CASSQTGTGKYNEQFF TGTGCCAGCAGCCAAACCGGGACAGGGAAATACAATGAGCAGTTCTTC
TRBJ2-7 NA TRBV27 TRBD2 CASSLWRGGTEQYF TGTGCCAGCAGTTTATGGCGGGGGGGTACGGAGCAGTACTTC
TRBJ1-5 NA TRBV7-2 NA CASSPVFGNQPQHF TGTGCCAGCAGCCCTGTTTTTGGCAATCAGCCCCAGCATTTT
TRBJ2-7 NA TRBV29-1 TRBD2 CSVQAGAAYEQYF TGCAGCGTGCAAGCGGGGGCGGCCTACGAGCAGTACTTC
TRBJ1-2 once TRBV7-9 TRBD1 CASSFKGQDRYGYTF TGTGCCAGCAGCTTCAAGGGACAGGACCGTTATGGCTACACCTTC
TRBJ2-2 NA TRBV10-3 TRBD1 CASRGQTNTGELFF TGCGCATCGAGGGGACAGACGAACACCGGGGAGCTGTTTTTT
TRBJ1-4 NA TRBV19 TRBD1 CASSIGGTGLKEKLFF TGTGCCAGTAGTATTGGCGGGACAGGGTTAAAGGAAAAACTGTTTTTT
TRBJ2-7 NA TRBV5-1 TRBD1 CASSSGTGVNHEQYF TGTGCCAGCAGCTCCGGGACAGGGGTTAATCACGAGCAGTACTTC
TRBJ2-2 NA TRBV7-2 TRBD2 CASSSAGGLETGELFF TGTGCCAGCAGCTCGGCGGGGGGGCTTGAAACCGGGGAGCTGTTTTTT
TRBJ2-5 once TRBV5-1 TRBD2 CASSWGGTGGETQYF TGCGCCAGCAGCTGGGGGGGGACTGGGGGAGAGACCCAGTACTTC
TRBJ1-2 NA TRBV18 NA CASSPGRVTGYTF TGTGCCAGCTCACCGGGGAGGGTTACCGGCTACACCTTC
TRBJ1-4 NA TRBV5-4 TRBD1 CASSQPTGGNEKLFF TGTGCCAGCAGCCAACCGACAGGGGGCAATGAAAAACTGTTTTTT
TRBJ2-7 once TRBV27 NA CASISLGDLNYEQYF TGTGCCAGCATTAGCCTCGGGGACTTAAACTACGAGCAGTACTTC
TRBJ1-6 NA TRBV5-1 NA CASSLGEGHSPLHF TGCGCCAGCAGCTTGGGTGAGGGTCACTCACCCCTCCACTTT
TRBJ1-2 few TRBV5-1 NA CASSGSGGGYTF TGCGCCAGCAGCGGTTCGGGAGGTGGCTACACCTTC
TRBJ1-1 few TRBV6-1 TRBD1 CASSLPTGLNTEAFF TGTGCCAGCAGTCTACCGACAGGGTTGAACACTGAAGCTTTCTTT
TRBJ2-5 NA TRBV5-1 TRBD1 CASSDGQGYQETQYF TGCGCCAGCAGTGACGGACAGGGATACCAAGAGACCCAGTACTTC
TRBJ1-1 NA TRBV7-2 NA CASSLPPGGATEAFF TGTGCCAGCAGCTTACCGCCGGGAGGGGCCACTGAAGCTTTCTTT
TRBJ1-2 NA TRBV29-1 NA CSVVGEGYGYTF TGCAGCGTTGTGGGGGAGGGGTATGGCTACACCTTC
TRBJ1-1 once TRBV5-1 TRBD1 CASTGATGGSEAFF TGCGCCAGCACCGGGGCAACAGGGGGTTCTGAAGCTTTCTTT
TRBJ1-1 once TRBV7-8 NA CASRERQLMNTEAFF TGTGCCAGCAGAGAACGACAGCTAATGAACACTGAAGCTTTCTTT
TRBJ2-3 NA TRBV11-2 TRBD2 CASSTLAGFTDTQYF TGTGCCAGCAGCACCCTAGCGGGATTCACAGATACGCAGTATTTT
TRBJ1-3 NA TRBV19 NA CASNRQEGNTIYF TGTGCCAGCAACCGCCAGGAAGGAAACACCATATATTTT
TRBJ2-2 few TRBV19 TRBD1 CASSIGQGEYLPNTGELFF TGTGCCAGTAGTATAGGGCAGGGGGAGTATCTTCCGAACACCGGGGAGCTGTTTTTT
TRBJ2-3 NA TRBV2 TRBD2 CASRRGTDTQYF TGTGCCAGCAGGCGGGGGACAGATACGCAGTATTTT
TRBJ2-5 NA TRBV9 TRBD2 CASSVGAGSTRETQYF TGTGCCAGCAGCGTTGGAGCGGGGTCTACGAGAGAGACCCAGTACTTC
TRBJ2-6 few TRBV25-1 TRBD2 CASSSSGSGANVLTF TGTGCCAGCAGTTCTAGCGGCTCTGGGGCCAACGTCCTGACTTTC